These 17 T cell receptor beta chains share one sample of origin, sequenced in a study of ipilimumab plus nivolumab after autologous stem cell transplantation. Assay: immunoSEQ multiplex PCR; the TCRdb copy retains only in-frame clones and omits some. The sample shows around 21,000 clones, around 81% of them seen only once. The sample in question was PBMCs, obtained in a trial of ipilimumab plus nivolumab as post-transplant consolidation. The receptor set was obtained from a male donor with diffuse large B-cell lymphoma.

V and J are TRBV7-9 and TRBJ1-5, with D hard to call. The CDR3 sequence is 15 residues long. Germline assignment: CDR1 SEHNR and CDR2 FQNEAQ (reference sequence). Trimming removed 1 base at V and 7 bases at J, with 14 bases between. The CDR3 reads CASSLGTSVGQPQHF. The CDR3 DNA reads as TGTGCCAGCAGCTTAGGAACGTCGGTCGGGCAGCCCCAGCATTTT.

The rearrangement links TRBV4-1 to TRBJ2-3; 10 bases align to TRBD1. V shed 2 bases, J shed 0 bases, and the junction held 14 bases outside the gene matches. CDR3 length: 20 residues. Germline loops: CDR1 MGHRA, CDR2 YSYEKL. For the CDR3, the DNA is TGCGCCAGCAGCCAAAAACCGACAGGGGGCCAGTCGGCGAGCACAGATACGCAGTATTTT. Protein product: CASSQKPTGGQSASTDTQYF.

V usage is TRBV7-2 and J usage is TRBJ2-4; 12 bases match TRBD2. Germline-derived CDR1 and CDR2 are SGHTA and FQGNSA. The CDR3 runs 19 residues. V dropped 4 bases and J dropped 6; count of bases not matched to a gene: 16. CDR3 nucleotide sequence: TGTGCCAGCAGCTCAGGACTAGCGGGAACTCCCAACCGGGGAAACATTCAGTACTTC. This codes for CASSSGLAGTPNRGNIQYF. The full variable domain, rest sourced from reference TRBV7-2 and TRBJ2-4, is GAGVSQSPSNKVTEKGKDVELRCDPISGHTALYWYRQSLGQGLEFLIYFQGNSAPDKSGLPSDRFSAERTGGSVSTLTIQRTQQEDSAVYLCASSSGLAGTPNRGNIQYFGAGTRLSVL.

The rearrangement uses TRBV11-2 and TRBJ1-1; possibly TRBD1 for D (6 bases). CDR1 is SGHAT and CDR2 is FQNNGV in the germline V gene. This CDR3 has 11 residues. Trimming removed 5 bases from V and 7 bases from J, with 8 bases in between. This chain's CDR3 is CASSPGDEAFF. The CDR3 DNA reads TGTGCCAGCAGCCCAGGGGATGAAGCTTTCTTT.

V and J are TRBV2 and TRBJ2-4; the D is unclear. Deletions cut 6 bases from V and 11 bases from J, with 17 bases between. The CDR3 runs to 13 residues. The germline V gene has CDR1 SNHLY and CDR2 FYNNEI. DNA of the CDR3: TGTGCCAGCAGGGGGATGGCAAGGGCAGTTCAGTACTTC. It specifies CASRGMARAVQYF. Drawing the rest from reference TRBV2 and TRBJ2-4, the complete variable domain is EPEVTQTPSHQVTQMGQEVILRCVPISNHLYFYWYRQILGQKVEFLVSFYNNEISEKSEIFDDQFSVERPDGSNFTLKIRSTKLEDSAMYFCASRGMARAVQYFGAGTRLSVL.

The rearrangement joins TRBV7-3 to TRBJ2-1, with TRBD1 matching 7 bases. CDR3 length: 18 amino acids. Germline values: CDR1 SGHTA, CDR2 FQGTGA. V lost 1 base, J lost 3 bases, and 12 bases stayed unmatched. The CDR3 nucleotides read TGTGCCAGCAGCTTAATTCCCTCCACGACAGGGTTCTACAATGAGCAGTTCTTC. As protein: CASSLIPSTTGFYNEQFF.

The chain is built from TRBV7-8 and TRBJ1-5, with D perhaps TRBD1 (6 bases). CDR1 and CDR2 (germline): SGHVS, FQNEAQ. The CDR3 is 13 amino acids. Trimming left V 5 bases short and J 7 bases short, with 12 bases between. The CDR3 region has the DNA TGTGCCAGCAGCCCTGGGGGGCGGCAGCCCCAGCATTTT. Translation: CASSPGGRQPQHF.

The V and J genes are TRBV5-8 and TRBJ1-1; no firm D call. Germline loops: CDR1 SGHTS, CDR2 YDEGEE. This CDR3 is built from 14 residues. The V gene lost 0 bases and the J gene lost 1 base, with 7 bases spanning the gap. For the CDR3, the DNA is TGTGCCAGCAGCTTGGCCAATTCGAACACTGAAGCTTTCTTT. Translation gives CASSLANSNTEAFF.

The chain links TRBV2 to TRBJ1-6; D remains ambiguous. CDR3 length equals 13 residues. Trimming stripped 4 bases from V and 9 bases from J, with 10 bases between. Germline V gene lookup returns CDR1 SNHLY and CDR2 FYNNEI. CDR3: CASSAVPGSPLHF. Here the CDR3 DNA reads TGTGCCAGCAGTGCCGTCCCAGGTTCACCCCTCCACTTT.

The chain recombines TRBV6-1 with TRBJ2-3; D may be TRBD1 or TRBD2 (6 bases each). The CDR3 is made up of 15 amino acids. Trimming took off 3 bases at V and 2 bases at J, with 12 bases between the two ends. Germline assignment: CDR1 MNHNS and CDR2 SASEGT. This chain's CDR3 is CASSEAGGLTDTQYF. The CDR3 nucleotides read TGTGCCAGCAGTGAGGCCGGGGGCCTCACAGATACGCAGTATTTT.

This clone was seen a single time. The rearrangement uses TRBV4-1 and TRBJ2-2, with D hard to call. This CDR3 is 12 amino acids long. Trimming removed 7 bases from V and 4 bases from J, with 7 bases in between. The germline CDR1 and CDR2 sequences are MGHRA and YSYEKL. The CDR3 coding sequence is TGCGCCAGCACACGGCGCACCGGGGAGCTGTTTTTT. Protein product: CASTRRTGELFF.

The V gene is TRBV19, the J gene TRBJ1-4, with a weak D call TRBD1 (5 bases). Trimming stripped 5 bases from V and 5 bases from J, with 18 bases between. The V gene's germline CDR1 is LNHDA and CDR2 SQIVND (reference sequence). The CDR3 has 16 amino acids. The CDR3 nucleotides read TGTGCCAGTAGTGTTTTACGGGACCCGGCCAATGAAAAACTGTTTTTT. Translating it yields CASSVLRDPANEKLFF.

CDR3 nucleotide sequence: TGTGCCAGTAGTATAGGCGGGACAGGGAGGGAGACCCAGTACTTC. Amino acid sequence: CASSIGGTGRETQYF. The gene calls are TRBV19 and TRBJ2-5, with 9 bases identical to TRBD1. CDR3 length: 15 residues. With 1 base clipped from V and 5 bases from J, the junction kept 5 bases outside the gene matches. From germline, CDR1 is LNHDA and CDR2 SQIVND (reference sequence). Full variable domain (rest looked up from reference TRBV19 and TRBJ2-5): DGGITQSPKYLFRKEGQNVTLSCEQNLNHDAMYWYRQDPGQGLRLIYYSQIVNDFQKGDIAEGYSVSREKKESFPLTVTSAQKNPTAFYLCASSIGGTGRETQYFGPGTRLLVL.

The V and J genes are TRBV5-5 and TRBJ2-4; 8 nucleotides align to TRBD1. Trimming cost V 4 bases and J 4 bases; bases outside gene matches: 7. This CDR3 has 15 residues. Germline loops: CDR1 SGHKS, CDR2 YYEKEE (reference sequence). In DNA, the CDR3 is TGTGCCAGCAGCAGCTTGACAGGGGAAAAAAACATTCAGTACTTC. This translates into CASSSLTGEKNIQYF.

This chain joins TRBV25-1 and TRBJ1-2; D may be TRBD1 (6 bases). This CDR3 has 14 amino acids. Looked up from germline, CDR1 is MGHDK and CDR2 is SYGVNS. Trimming removed 3 bases at V and 8 bases at J, with 16 bases between. The CDR3 here is CASSDPGGGYGYTF. For the CDR3, the DNA is TGTGCCAGCAGTGACCCGGGGGGGGGCTACGGCTACACCTTC.

The J gene is TRBJ2-1, the V gene TRBV11-3; TRBD1 might be the D (6 bases). Germline V gives CDR1 SGHNT, CDR2 YENEEA. Trimming stripped 2 bases from V and 10 bases from J, with 15 bases between. This CDR3 is built from 14 residues. The CDR3 DNA reads as TGTGCCAGCAGCTTACGTGGACCTAGGGGGGAGCAGTTCTTC. The encoded protein is CASSLRGPRGEQFF.

This chain joins TRBV6-1 and TRBJ2-3; 13 positions match TRBD2. Germline CDR1 is MNHNS and CDR2 is SASEGT. The CDR3 consists of 15 residues. V was pared by 4 bases and J by 4 bases, with 2 bases of the junction left unmatched. CDR3 region: CASSGGLAGADTQYF. The CDR3 nucleotides are TGTGCCAGCAGTGGCGGACTAGCGGGGGCAGATACGCAGTATTTT.